One and the same sample provided the 7 T cell receptor beta chains below, sequenced in a study of T-cell reconstitution after alpha-beta-depleted transplantation in children. Researchers prepared the TCRbeta library using unique molecular identifiers, the study reports. TCRdb analysed the PCR reads with MiXCR anew, one entry per CDR3 protein. The sample records about 130,000 distinct CDR3 sequences, about 9.9% being singletons. The sample was PBMCs, mostly from graft donor cells, taken 180 days after TCRalphabeta/CD19-depleted stem cell transplant. Source of these receptors: a girl under two years old who had a stem cell transplant for combined immunodeficiency, so the T cells may come from the graft donor.

The V gene is TRBV20-1, the J gene TRBJ2-7, with TRBD1 as a possible D gene (5 bases). The V gene lost 6 bases and the J gene lost 1 base, with 13 bases spanning the gap. The CDR3 extends over 13 amino acids. Germline V gene data show CDR1 as DFQATT and CDR2 as SNEGSKA (reference sequence). The CDR3 bases are TGCAGTGCCGGCAGGGATCGGTCCTACGAGCAGTACTTC. Amino acids: CSAGRDRSYEQYF.

In this sample, this clonotype turned up a few times. This rearrangement joins TRBV5-5 to TRBJ2-2, with D perhaps being TRBD1 or TRBD2 (5 bases each). The CDR3 is 16 residues long. V was pared by 4 bases and J by 2 bases, with 15 bases between. From germline, CDR1 is SGHKS and CDR2 YYEKEE (reference sequence). CDR3 nucleotides: TGTGCCAGCAGCGAGACCAGAGGGGTTAACACCGGGGAGCTGTTTTTT. It translates to CASSETRGVNTGELFF.

The rearrangement uses TRBV5-1 and TRBJ2-7; D is unresolved. The CDR3 is made up of 13 amino acids. With 2 bases removed from V and 1 base from J, the gap between germline ends came to 7 bases. Germline assignment: CDR1 SGHRS and CDR2 YFSETQ. CDR3 DNA: TGCGCCAGCAGCTTTCGACTTTCCTACGAGCAGTACTTC. Its translation is CASSFRLSYEQYF. Using reference TRBV5-1 and TRBJ2-7 for the parts outside the CDR3, the full variable domain is KAGVTQTPRYLIKTRGQQVTLSCSPISGHRSVSWYQQTPGQGLQFLFEYFSETQRNKGNFPGRFSGRQFSNSRSEMNVSTLELGDSALYLCASSFRLSYEQYFGPGTRLTVT.

This rearrangement joins TRBV7-3 to TRBJ2-1, with a possible D match to TRBD2 (6 bases). Germline values: CDR1 SGHTA, CDR2 FQGTGA. This CDR3 has 17 residues. Trimming took 2 bases from V and 2 from J, leaving 16 bases between them. CDR3 protein: CASSLVARRDAYNEQFF. CDR3 nucleotides: TGTGCCAGCAGCTTAGTCGCTCGGAGGGACGCCTACAATGAGCAGTTCTTC.

The table lists this clonotype with a few counts. The genes are TRBV20-1 and TRBJ2-7; no clear D. The V gene lost 3 bases and the J gene lost 7 bases, with 10 bases spanning the gap. CDR1 and CDR2 (germline): DFQATT, SNEGSKA (reference sequence). The CDR3 sequence is 11 residues long. CDR3 loop: CSARLGLEQYF. The CDR3 bases are TGCAGTGCTAGGCTTGGCTTGGAGCAGTACTTC.

This chain uses TRBV29-1 with TRBJ2-1; 8 nucleotides line up with TRBD1. CDR1 and CDR2 (germline): SQVTM, ANQGSEA. V lost 7 bases and J lost 10; bases outside the gene matches: 9. The CDR3 extends over 12 amino acids. In DNA form, the CDR3 reads TGCAGCGGGGTGCACAGGGGGACGGAGCAGTTCTTC. Its translation: CSGVHRGTEQFF.

There are a few counts of this clonotype. The chain combines TRBV6-2 or TRBV6-3 with TRBJ2-5; a weak D match, TRBD1 (7 bases). V gave up 0 bases and J gave up 1 base, with 15 bases separating them. There are 17 residues in the CDR3. Germline V gene lookup returns CDR1 MNHEY and CDR2 SVGEGT. The DNA of the CDR3 is TGTGCCAGCAGTTACTCGGCAGGGGGGCTTGTCCAAGAGACCCAGTACTTC. Encoded protein: CASSYSAGGLVQETQYF.